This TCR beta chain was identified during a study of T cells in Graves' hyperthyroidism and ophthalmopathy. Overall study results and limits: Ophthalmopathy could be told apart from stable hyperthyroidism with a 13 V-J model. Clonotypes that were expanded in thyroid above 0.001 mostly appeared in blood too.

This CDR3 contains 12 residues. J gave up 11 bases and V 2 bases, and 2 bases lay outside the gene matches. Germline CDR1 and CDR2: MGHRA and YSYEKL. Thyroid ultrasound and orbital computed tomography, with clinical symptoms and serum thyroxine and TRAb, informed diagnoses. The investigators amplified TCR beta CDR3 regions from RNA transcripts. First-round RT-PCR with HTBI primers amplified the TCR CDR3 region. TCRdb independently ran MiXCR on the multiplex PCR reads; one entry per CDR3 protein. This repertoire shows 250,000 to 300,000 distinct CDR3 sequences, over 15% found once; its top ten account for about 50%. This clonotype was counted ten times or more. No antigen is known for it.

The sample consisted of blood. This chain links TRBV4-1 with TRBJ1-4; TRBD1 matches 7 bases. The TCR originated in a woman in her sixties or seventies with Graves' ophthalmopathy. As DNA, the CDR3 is TGCGCCAGCAGCCAAATGACAGGGAAACTGTTTTTT. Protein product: CASSQMTGKLFF.